Listed below are T cell receptor beta chains from one sample, sequenced in a study of cytomegalovirus exposure and HLA in healthy donors. This table comes from immunoSEQ multiplex PCR, and its TCRdb copy is limited to in-frame clones, with some not included. Of under 200,000 clones detected, 81% appear once; the ten largest clones hold around 4%. Sequenced material: PBMCs. The receptors shown here come from a man aged 50 to 59 in good health and CMV-seronegative. Each CDR3 is given with its conserved first and last residue. The D gene is left open where the match is weak. Expanded clones are given a class, and other clones once, few, many or no size at all.

D: TRBD2
J: TRBJ2-7
size: -
V: TRBV19
CDR3: CASSILYGGAYEQYF
DNA: TGTGCCAGTAGTATCTTGTACGGGGGGGCCTACGAGCAGTACTTC

D: -
J: TRBJ2-5
size: -
V: TRBV7-2
CDR3: CASSLYPNRETQYF
DNA: TGTGCCAGCAGCTTATACCCTAATCGGGAGACCCAGTACTTC

D: TRBD1
J: TRBJ1-2
size: -
V: TRBV7-9
CDR3: CASSLAGQVTYGYTF
DNA: TGTGCCAGCAGCTTAGCGGGACAGGTCACCTATGGCTACACCTTC

D: -
J: TRBJ1-1
size: -
V: TRBV6-5
CDR3: CASRRDRGDTEAFF
DNA: TGTGCCAGCAGGCGGGACCGGGGGGACACTGAAGCTTTCTTT

D: -
J: TRBJ1-3
size: once
V: TRBV6-5
CDR3: CASSVLSSGNTIYF
DNA: TGTGCCAGCAGTGTACTGAGCTCTGGAAACACCATATATTTT

D: -
J: TRBJ2-5
size: -
V: TRBV11-2
CDR3: CASSSLQFQETQYF
DNA: TGTGCCAGCAGCTCCCTCCAGTTCCAAGAGACCCAGTACTTC

D: -
J: TRBJ1-2
size: once
V: TRBV29-1
CDR3: CSVANEAYGYTF
DNA: TGCAGCGTCGCCAATGAGGCCTATGGCTACACCTTC

D: TRBD1
J: TRBJ1-2
size: -
V: TRBV28
CDR3: CASSLGTGARFHTF
DNA: TGTGCCAGCAGTTTAGGGACAGGGGCGAGGTTCCACACCTTC

D: TRBD1
J: TRBJ2-3
size: once
V: TRBV7-2
CDR3: CASRIGTGSTDTQYF
DNA: TGTGCCAGCAGAATAGGGACAGGGAGCACAGATACGCAGTATTTT

D: TRBD2
J: TRBJ2-5
size: -
V: TRBV11-3
CDR3: CASSLGGTQETQYF
DNA: TGTGCCAGCAGCCTGGGGGGGACTCAAGAGACCCAGTACTTC

D: -
J: TRBJ2-7
size: -
V: TRBV28
CDR3: CASSSGAYEQYF
DNA: TGTGCCAGCAGCTCTGGGGCGTACGAGCAGTACTTC

D: TRBD1
J: TRBJ1-2
size: -
V: TRBV6-5
CDR3: CASSPWDRDYGYTF
DNA: TGTGCCAGCAGTCCGTGGGACAGGGACTATGGCTACACCTTC

D: -
J: TRBJ2-3
size: -
V: TRBV10-2
CDR3: CASSQGPRTDTQYF
DNA: TGCGCCAGCAGCCAGGGTCCCCGCACAGATACGCAGTATTTT

D: TRBD1
J: TRBJ2-2
size: -
V: TRBV9
CDR3: CASSGAGGTGELFF
DNA: TGTGCCAGCAGCGGCGCAGGGGGCACCGGGGAGCTGTTTTTT

D: TRBD1
J: TRBJ2-2
size: -
V: TRBV5-4
CDR3: CASGSGQANTGELFF
DNA: TGTGCCTCTGGCTCGGGACAGGCGAACACCGGGGAGCTGTTTTTT

D: -
J: TRBJ1-2
size: -
V: TRBV10-1
CDR3: CARDYRSYYGYTF
DNA: TGCGCCAGAGACTATCGATCCTACTATGGCTACACCTTC

D: TRBD1
J: TRBJ2-2
size: -
V: TRBV5-1
CDR3: CASSLREDRGDRELFF
DNA: TGCGCCAGCAGCTTGCGTGAGGACAGGGGCGACCGGGAGCTGTTTTTT

D: -
J: TRBJ2-2
size: -
V: TRBV6-5
CDR3: CASSPTGTSPGELFF
DNA: TGTGCCAGCAGCCCGACAGGGACTTCCCCCGGGGAGCTGTTTTTT

D: -
J: TRBJ1-2
size: -
V: TRBV27
CDR3: CASSITGLGYGYTF
DNA: TGTGCCAGCAGCATTACAGGATTGGGTTATGGCTACACCTTC

D: TRBD1
J: TRBJ2-7
size: -
V: TRBV11-2
CDR3: CASSPRLTGPSYEQYF
DNA: TGTGCCAGCAGCCCACGTCTGACAGGGCCCAGTTACGAGCAGTACTTC

D: TRBD1
J: TRBJ2-7
size: -
V: TRBV7-2
CDR3: CASSFWTGALYEQYF
DNA: TGTGCCAGCAGTTTCTGGACAGGGGCACTCTACGAGCAGTACTTC

D: -
J: TRBJ1-5
size: -
V: TRBV19
CDR3: CASRGMTVGSQPQHF
DNA: TGTGCCAGTAGGGGGATGACAGTAGGCTCTCAGCCCCAGCATTTT

D: -
J: TRBJ2-1
size: -
V: TRBV5-1
CDR3: CASRITENNEQFF
DNA: TGCGCCAGCAGAATTACAGAGAACAATGAGCAGTTCTTC

D: -
J: TRBJ1-3
size: -
V: TRBV4-3
CDR3: CASSQESGAGNTIYF
DNA: TGCGCCAGCAGCCAAGAATCAGGGGCTGGAAACACCATATATTTT

D: -
J: TRBJ1-3
size: -
V: TRBV5-6
CDR3: CASSGEGDSSGNTIYF
DNA: TGTGCCAGCAGCGGAGAGGGCGATAGCTCTGGAAACACCATATATTTT

D: -
J: TRBJ1-1
size: -
V: TRBV18
CDR3: CASSPSQGRNTEAFF
DNA: TGTGCCAGCTCGCCAAGTCAGGGGAGGAACACTGAAGCTTTCTTT

D: TRBD1
J: TRBJ2-5
size: -
V: TRBV5-1
CDR3: CASSLEGQGPETQYF
DNA: TGCGCCAGCAGCTTGGAGGGACAGGGTCCCGAGACCCAGTACTTC

D: TRBD1
J: TRBJ2-1
size: few
V: TRBV7-8
CDR3: CASSWDRGRENEQFF
DNA: TGTGCCAGCAGCTGGGACAGGGGGCGGGAAAATGAGCAGTTCTTC

D: -
J: TRBJ1-6
size: -
V: TRBV13
CDR3: CASSRRMAGQGRNNSPLHF
DNA: TGTGCCAGCAGCCGACGCATGGCGGGGCAGGGAAGGAATAATTCACCCCTCCACTTT

D: TRBD2
J: TRBJ2-1
size: -
V: TRBV5-1
CDR3: CASSPGGRREQFF
DNA: TGCGCCAGCAGCCCGGGGGGGCGGCGGGAGCAGTTCTTC

D: TRBD1
J: TRBJ2-3
size: -
V: TRBV10-3
CDR3: CAISENRQGARDTQYF
DNA: TGTGCCATCAGTGAGAATAGACAGGGGGCTCGCGATACGCAGTATTTT

D: -
J: TRBJ2-2
size: -
V: TRBV5-4
CDR3: CASSLVGFRGDTGELFF
DNA: TGTGCCAGCAGCTTGGTTGGCTTCAGGGGGGACACCGGGGAGCTGTTTTTT

D: TRBD2
J: TRBJ2-7
size: -
V: TRBV7-2
CDR3: CASSFLVGTSDKNEQYF
DNA: TGTGCCAGCAGCTTCCTGGTCGGAACTAGCGACAAGAACGAGCAGTACTTC

D: -
J: TRBJ2-1
size: -
V: TRBV2
CDR3: CASSERLGAAGDEQFF
DNA: TGTGCCAGCAGTGAGCGCCTAGGAGCAGCGGGCGATGAGCAGTTCTTC

D: TRBD2
J: TRBJ2-6
size: few
V: TRBV5-5
CDR3: CASSLGAGTTGANVLTF
DNA: TGTGCCAGCAGCTTGGGAGCGGGGACCACTGGGGCCAACGTCCTGACTTTC

D: -
J: TRBJ2-7
size: -
V: TRBV10-3
CDR3: CASSYTGYEQYF
DNA: TGTGCCAGCAGTTACACGGGGTACGAGCAGTACTTC

D: -
J: TRBJ2-7
size: -
V: TRBV6-1
CDR3: CASSLSSLSYEQYF
DNA: TGTGCCAGCAGTTTGTCGTCCCTCTCCTACGAGCAGTACTTC

D: -
J: TRBJ2-2
size: -
V: TRBV5-5
CDR3: CASSLVAGWTGELFF
DNA: TGTGCCAGCAGCTTGGTCGCAGGATGGACCGGGGAGCTGTTTTTT

D: -
J: TRBJ2-3
size: -
V: TRBV15
CDR3: CATSREWMSGSTDTQYF
DNA: TGTGCCACCAGCAGAGAATGGATGAGCGGTAGCACAGATACGCAGTATTTT

D: -
J: TRBJ1-2
size: -
V: TRBV30
CDR3: CAWSVAGKANYGYTF
DNA: TGTGCCTGGAGTGTAGCAGGAAAGGCGAACTATGGCTACACCTTC

D: -
J: TRBJ1-3
size: -
V: TRBV7-2
CDR3: CASSQSPTLSGNTIYF
DNA: TGTGCCAGCAGCCAGTCCCCCACCCTCTCTGGAAACACCATATATTTT

D: TRBD2
J: TRBJ2-5
size: once
V: TRBV27
CDR3: CASRVPGGTETQYF
DNA: TGTGCCAGCAGAGTACCGGGGGGAACAGAGACCCAGTACTTC

D: TRBD1
J: TRBJ1-4
size: -
V: TRBV7-9
CDR3: CASSLTQGLTNEKLFF
DNA: TGTGCCAGCAGCTTAACACAGGGGTTAACTAATGAAAAACTGTTTTTT

D: -
J: TRBJ1-2
size: -
V: TRBV6-5
CDR3: CASSTGLLDGYTF
DNA: TGTGCCAGCAGCACCGGACTTCTAGATGGCTACACCTTC

D: TRBD1
J: TRBJ2-7
size: -
V: TRBV6-5
CDR3: CASSTGQGGYEQYF
DNA: TGTGCCAGCAGCACCGGACAGGGGGGCTACGAGCAGTACTTC

D: -
J: TRBJ1-3
size: -
V: TRBV7-8
CDR3: CASSHREGNTIYF
DNA: TGTGCCAGCAGCCACCGAGAGGGAAACACCATATATTTT

D: -
J: TRBJ2-7
size: -
V: TRBV2
CDR3: CASSEQGTRSEQYF
DNA: TGTGCCAGCAGTGAACAGGGGACAAGGTCCGAGCAGTACTTC

D: TRBD1
J: TRBJ2-7
size: -
V: TRBV13
CDR3: CASNSGQGTEQYF
DNA: TGTGCCAGCAACTCGGGACAGGGAACCGAGCAGTACTTC

D: TRBD2
J: TRBJ2-6
size: -
V: TRBV11-2
CDR3: CASSPGLAGISGANVLTF
DNA: TGTGCCAGCAGCCCTGGACTAGCGGGAATCTCTGGGGCCAACGTCCTGACTTTC

D: TRBD2
J: TRBJ2-3
size: -
V: TRBV7-8
CDR3: CASSSSGDTQYF
DNA: TGTGCCAGCAGCTCTAGCGGAGATACGCAGTATTTT

D: TRBD2
J: TRBJ2-5
size: -
V: TRBV11-2
CDR3: CASSRRASGGAQQETQYF
DNA: TGTGCCAGCAGCCGCCGAGCTAGCGGGGGGGCTCAACAAGAGACCCAGTACTTC

D: -
J: TRBJ1-1
size: -
V: TRBV7-9
CDR3: CASSLTAANTEAFF
DNA: TGTGCCAGCAGCTTAACGGCGGCGAACACTGAAGCTTTCTTT

D: -
J: TRBJ2-2
size: -
V: TRBV4-3
CDR3: CASSQVFGGGTGELFF
DNA: TGCGCCAGCAGCCAAGTTTTCGGCGGCGGCACCGGGGAGCTGTTTTTT

D: -
J: TRBJ1-1
size: few
V: TRBV4-3
CDR3: CASSQAVMNTEAFF
DNA: TGCGCCAGCAGCCAAGCAGTCATGAACACTGAAGCTTTCTTT